There are many counts of the clone carrying this T cell receptor (beta chain). This entry comes from a study of T-cell reconstitution after alpha-beta-depleted transplantation in children. The CDR3 covers 13 residues. The germline CDR1 and CDR2 sequences are DFQATT and SNEGSKA (reference sequence). Trimming took 0 bases from V and 8 from J, leaving 13 bases between them. Preparing the TCRbeta library involved the use of unique molecular identifiers. TCRdb called the PCR reads again in MiXCR, with one record for every CDR3 protein. The table has a few hundred thousand distinct CDR3 sequences, 9% to 12% seen once.

The receptor was derived from a human donor who donated a stem cell graft to a child with acute lymphoblastic leukemia. V is TRBV20-1 and J is TRBJ1-2; a weak D match, TRBD1 (6 bases). The sequences come from PBMCs from the stem cell graft donor, collected from the stem cell graft. The CDR3 nucleotides read TGCAGTGCTAGAGAGTGGGCAGGGGACGGCTACACCTTC. Its translation is CSAREWAGDGYTF.